These 19 T cell receptor beta chains were all obtained from the same sample, sequenced in a study of control samples from healthy donors and cancer patients. TCRdb's copy holds only in-frame clones and misses some; the assay was immunoSEQ multiplex PCR. The sample comprises approximately 150,000 clones, approximately 91% of which are singletons, and roughly 3.2% rests with the top ten. The sequencing sample was made of blood. All receptors come from a man aged 25 to 40 in good health.

This chain joins TRBV5-1 and TRBJ2-6, with D perhaps matching TRBD1 (6 bases). The germline V gene has CDR1 SGHRS and CDR2 YFSETQ. V gave up 0 bases and J gave up 0 bases, with 13 bases separating them. The CDR3 is 18 residues long. CDR3 DNA: TGCGCCAGCAGCTTGGGAGGCAGGGGAGCCTCTGGGGCCAACGTCCTGACTTTC. Translating it yields CASSLGGRGASGANVLTF.

The chain carries TRBV6-1 and TRBJ1-5; D is undetermined. Germline V gene lookup returns CDR1 MNHNS and CDR2 SASEGT. This CDR3 has 16 amino acids. V gave up 2 bases and J gave up 10 bases, with 21 bases separating them. The CDR3 region is CASSERLHPSPRPQHF. The CDR3 DNA reads TGTGCCAGCAGTGAAAGGCTACACCCGAGCCCCCGACCCCAGCATTTT.

The genes are TRBV7-9 and TRBJ1-5; TRBD1 agrees at 7 bases. Germline V gene data show CDR1 as SEHNR and CDR2 as FQNEAQ (reference sequence). V trimming: 5 bases; J trimming: 0 bases; junction bases outside the gene matches: 4. The CDR3 consists of 15 residues. CDR3 region: CASSQGEYSNQPQHF. CDR3 bases: TGTGCCAGCAGCCAGGGGGAGTATAGCAATCAGCCCCAGCATTTT.

This clone was recorded only once. The chain links TRBV23-1 to TRBJ1-5; perhaps TRBD1 as D (5 bases). TRBV23-1 belongs to the ORF category, with a function that is uncertain. The CDR3 consists of 16 residues. The V end lost 2 bases, the J end lost 4 bases, and 15 bases lay between the germline ends. The CDR3 sequence is CASSQVGALWNQPQHF. The CDR3 DNA is TGCGCCAGCAGTCAAGTAGGGGCCCTCTGGAATCAGCCCCAGCATTTT.

The chain has TRBV6-1 and TRBJ2-7; the D gene is possibly TRBD2 (6 bases). Germline CDR1 is MNHNS and CDR2 is SASEGT. This CDR3 spans 15 amino acids. V shed 1 base and J shed 2 bases, with 12 bases lying between them. CDR3 in amino acids: CASSEVWDSAYEQYF. In DNA, the CDR3 is TGTGCCAGCAGTGAAGTTTGGGACTCAGCCTACGAGCAGTACTTC.

To note about this clone: This CDR3 is also generated by other DNA sequences in the sample. The J gene is TRBJ1-3, the V gene TRBV12-5, with 7 bases matching TRBD1. V was clipped by 0 bases and J by 0 bases; unmatched bases: 23. The CDR3 loop spans 23 amino acids. The germline V gene encodes CDR1 LGHNT and CDR2 FRNRAP. In DNA, the CDR3 is TGTGCTAGTGGTTTGGTACAGTGGGGGGCAGGGGGGGACAGAATAAGCTCTGGAAACACCATATATTTT. Amino acid sequence: CASGLVQWGAGGDRISSGNTIYF.

This chain joins TRBV6-5 and TRBJ1-2; D is unresolved. Trimming cost V 0 bases and J 8 bases, with 16 bases left between them. This CDR3 has 15 residues. Germline loops: CDR1 MNHEY, CDR2 SVGAGI. The DNA of the CDR3 is TGTGCCAGCAGTTACTCTGGCAGTCCTGCTCCAGGCTACACCTTC. Its translation is CASSYSGSPAPGYTF.

The gene calls are TRBV6-2 or TRBV6-3 and TRBJ2-2, with D possibly being TRBD1 (6 bases). CDR3 length: 14 residues. V dropped 3 bases and J dropped 7 bases, with 12 bases sitting between them. Germline lookup yields CDR1 MNHEY and CDR2 SVGEGT. In nucleotides, the CDR3 is TGTGCCAGCAGTTATACCCAACAGGGCGGGGAGCTGTTTTTT. Translating it yields CASSYTQQGGELFF.

This clone was observed once. The chain has TRBV2 and TRBJ2-1, with 9 nucleotides matching TRBD1. Per germline, CDR1 SNHLY and CDR2 FYNNEI. The CDR3 is 17 residues long. V dropped 2 bases and J dropped 8; count of bases not matched to a gene: 13. Here the CDR3 DNA reads TGTGCCAGCAGTGAACCCCTCGGACAGGGGCCTCTCTATGAGCAGTTCTTC. Translating gives CASSEPLGQGPLYEQFF. The whole variable domain, filled in from reference TRBV2 and TRBJ2-1, reads EPEVTQTPSHQVTQMGQEVILRCVPISNHLYFYWYRQILGQKVEFLVSFYNNEISEKSEIFDDQFSVERPDGSNFTLKIRSTKLEDSAMYFCASSEPLGQGPLYEQFFGPGTRLTVL.

The chain has TRBV3-1 (or the pseudogene TRBV3-2) and TRBJ2-5; no definite D call. The germline V and J ends were trimmed by 0 bases and 5 bases, with 16 bases remaining between them. This CDR3 is built from 16 residues. Germline V gene data show CDR1 as LGHDT and CDR2 as YNNKEL (reference sequence). CDR3 residues: CASSQDLSGVGETQYF. The CDR3 nucleotides read TGTGCCAGCAGCCAAGATTTGTCAGGCGTGGGGGAGACCCAGTACTTC.

The V and J genes are TRBV11-2 and TRBJ2-3, with D perhaps being TRBD1 or TRBD2 (5 bases each). The CDR3 sequence is 12 residues long. V was cut by 6 bases and J by 4 bases, with 8 bases left in between. CDR1 and CDR2 (germline): SGHAT, FQNNGV. The CDR3 reads CASRGVADTQYF. As DNA, the CDR3 is TGTGCCAGCAGGGGGGTGGCAGATACGCAGTATTTT.

In nucleotides, the CDR3 is TGTGCCAGCAGTGCAGGGGGGAATAATGAAAAACTGTTTTTT. It encodes CASSAGGNNEKLFF. The rearrangement uses TRBV27 and TRBJ1-4; 7 bases are a match to TRBD1. The ends lost 5 bases at V and 4 bases at J; junction bases unmatched: 4. This CDR3 is 14 amino acids long. Germline CDR1 MNHEY, CDR2 SMNVEV (reference sequence).

This sequence joins TRBV5-1 and TRBJ1-2; D gene ambiguous. The CDR3 length is 14 residues. Trimming left V 4 bases short and J 4 bases short, with 14 bases between. CDR1 and CDR2 (germline): SGHRS, YFSETQ. In DNA, the CDR3 is TGCGCCAGCAGCCCTCCTTTGGGAGGCTATGGCTACACCTTC. This codes for CASSPPLGGYGYTF.

The CDR3 sequence: CASSDPPGTYNSPLHF. The CDR3 region has the DNA TGTGCCAGCAGCGACCCGCCGGGGACTTATAATTCACCCCTCCACTTT. This sequence joins TRBV9 and TRBJ1-6; a possible D gene is TRBD1 (5 bases). V gave up 3 bases and J gave up 4 bases, with 14 bases separating them. Germline V gene sequence: CDR1 SGDLS, CDR2 YYNGEE. This CDR3 region has 16 residues.

CDR3 loop: CASSWVAGATDTQYF. The DNA of the CDR3 is TGTGCCAGCAGTTGGGTAGCGGGGGCCACAGATACGCAGTATTTT. This chain joins TRBV6-5 and TRBJ2-3; TRBD2 matches at 9 bases. The trim removed 4 bases at V and 2 bases at J, leaving 4 bases unmatched. CDR1 and CDR2 from the germline V gene are MNHEY and SVGAGI. The CDR3 runs 15 residues.

This chain uses TRBV12-3 or TRBV12-4 with TRBJ1-1; D possibly corresponds to TRBD1 (6 bases). There are 12 residues in the CDR3. Trimming left V 6 bases short and J 6 bases short, with 11 bases between. For the CDR3, the DNA is TGTGCCAGCAGGGAGCGGGGGCCTGAAGCTTTCTTT. This encodes CASRERGPEAFF.

The V gene is TRBV2, the J gene TRBJ1-6; no reliable D call. Trimming removed 4 bases from V and 7 bases from J, with 5 bases in between. The CDR3 has 12 amino acids. Per germline, CDR1 SNHLY and CDR2 FYNNEI. The CDR3 is CASSGSNSPLHF. CDR3 nucleotide sequence: TGTGCCAGCAGTGGGAGCAATTCACCCCTCCACTTT.

The rearrangement links TRBV28 to TRBJ2-3; D remains ambiguous. Trimming left V 5 bases short and J 4 bases short, with 10 bases between. Germline values: CDR1 MDHEN, CDR2 SYDVKM. This CDR3 spans 13 amino acids. CDR3 region: CASSPDGADTQYF. The DNA for the CDR3 is TGTGCCAGCAGTCCCGATGGAGCAGATACGCAGTATTTT.

The J gene is TRBJ2-2, the V gene TRBV11-2; the match to TRBD2 covers 8 bases. The J segment lost 8 bases and the V segment lost 4 bases, leaving 6 bases of the junction unmatched. Germline CDR1 SGHAT, CDR2 FQNNGV. This CDR3 has 14 residues. The CDR3 DNA reads as TGTGCCAGCAGCTCTGGACTAGCATCGGGGGAGCTGTTTTTT. This encodes CASSSGLASGELFF.